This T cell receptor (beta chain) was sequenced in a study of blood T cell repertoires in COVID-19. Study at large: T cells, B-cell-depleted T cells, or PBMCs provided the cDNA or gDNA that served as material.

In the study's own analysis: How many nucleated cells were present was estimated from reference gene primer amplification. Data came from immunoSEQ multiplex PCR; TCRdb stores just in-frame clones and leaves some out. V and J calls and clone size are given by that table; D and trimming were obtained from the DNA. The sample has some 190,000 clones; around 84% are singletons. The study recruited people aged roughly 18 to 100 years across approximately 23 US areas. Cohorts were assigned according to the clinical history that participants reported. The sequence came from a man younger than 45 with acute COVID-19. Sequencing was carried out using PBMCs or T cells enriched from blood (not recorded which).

The CDR3 nucleotides read TGCGCCAGCAGCTCGACAGGGGAGGAGAATTCACCCCTCCACTTT. Protein: CASSSTGEENSPLHF. This chain connects TRBV5-1 to TRBJ1-6; 8 bases align to TRBD1. Germline V lookup: CDR1 SGHRS, CDR2 YFSETQ. Germline trimming cut 3 bases from V and 7 bases from J; bases unmatched to any gene: 6. This CDR3 has 15 residues.